Presented here are 29 T cell receptor beta chains from one specimen sequenced in a study of T cells in tumors after PD-1 blockade. Profiling relied on immunoSEQ multiplex PCR, and the TCRdb table lists in-frame clones only, not all of them. The table lists fewer than 2,500 clones, roughly 63% of them singletons. The sequences come from tumor tissue, collected before anti-PD-1 treatment. These receptors were taken from a human donor with basal cell carcinoma.

The J gene is TRBJ2-3, the V gene TRBV27; 8 nucleotides align to TRBD2. This CDR3 contains 17 residues. The V segment lost 7 bases and the J segment 1 base; nucleotides outside the gene matches: 13. Germline V CDR1 and CDR2: MNHEY, SMNVEV (reference sequence). Here the CDR3 DNA reads TGTGCCAGCACGGAAGCGGGAGAAGATCGTGGCACAGATACGCAGTATTTT. This sequence encodes CASTEAGEDRGTDTQYF.

The chain joins TRBV19 to TRBJ1-3; D possibly corresponds to TRBD1 (5 bases). Trimming removed 5 bases from V and 0 bases from J, with 8 bases in between. Germline V gives CDR1 LNHDA, CDR2 SQIVND (reference sequence). The CDR3 contains 14 residues. CDR3 residues: CASSAGASGNTIYF. The CDR3 nucleotides are TGTGCCAGTAGTGCCGGGGCCTCTGGAAACACCATATATTTT.

The chain couples TRBV4-1 to TRBJ2-1; D perhaps matches TRBD1 (6 bases). CDR1 is MGHRA and CDR2 is YSYEKL in the germline V gene. The V end lost 2 bases, the J end lost 0 bases, and 8 bases lay between the germline ends. The CDR3 runs 15 residues. The CDR3 loop is CASSQRGGSYNEQFF. The CDR3 DNA is TGCGCCAGCAGCCAACGAGGGGGCTCCTACAATGAGCAGTTCTTC.

This rearrangement joins TRBV5-1 to TRBJ1-2, with 9 nucleotides matching TRBD1. After removal of 4 bases from V and 6 bases from J, the junction contained 7 bases not matched to a gene. This CDR3 has 14 amino acids. Germline lookup yields CDR1 SGHRS and CDR2 YFSETQ. The CDR3 is CASSKDRGYDGYTF. For the CDR3, the DNA is TGCGCCAGCAGCAAAGACAGGGGGTACGATGGCTACACCTTC.

The rearrangement joins TRBV19 to TRBJ2-7; no firm D call. The CDR3 is 19 amino acids. V was pared by 1 base and J by 0 bases, with 22 bases between. From germline, CDR1 is LNHDA and CDR2 SQIVND (reference sequence). Written as DNA, the CDR3 is TGTGCCAGTAGTATAGGGCTGTCAGGCGGCGAGAGTCCCTCCTACGAGCAGTACTTC. Translation: CASSIGLSGGESPSYEQYF.

Only a few counts were recorded for this clone. In nucleotides, the CDR3 is TGTGCCAGCAGCTCGAGATTGGGAGATACGCAGTATTTT. It is translated as CASSSRLGDTQYF. This chain joins TRBV7-6 and TRBJ2-3; no clear D. Germline loops: CDR1 SGHVS, CDR2 FNYEAQ. This CDR3 region has 13 residues. V was shortened by 4 bases and J by 5 bases, with 10 bases between the two germline ends.

V usage is TRBV5-5 and J usage is TRBJ1-1; no clear D gene. Trimming pared 2 bases from V and 3 bases from J, leaving 5 bases between. Germline CDR1 is SGHKS and CDR2 is YYEKEE (reference sequence). The CDR3 sequence is 12 residues long. The CDR3 sequence: CASSFKDTEAFF. CDR3 in DNA: TGTGCCAGCAGCTTTAAGGACACTGAAGCTTTCTTT.

The chain is built from TRBV7-2 and TRBJ2-5; D not resolved. Germline CDR1 SGHTA, CDR2 FQGNSA. The V gene lost 1 base and the J gene lost 4 bases, with 13 bases spanning the gap. This CDR3 is 15 amino acids long. CDR3 nucleotide sequence: TGTGCCAGCAGCTTAGATGGTGGATTGCGAGAGACCCAGTACTTC. Its translation is CASSLDGGLRETQYF.

The chain carries TRBV6-5 and TRBJ2-7; maybe TRBD2 (6 bases). CDR3 size: 14 residues. Trimming took off 7 bases at V and 2 bases at J, with 15 bases between the two ends. Germline CDR1 and CDR2: MNHEY and SVGAGI. CDR3 DNA: TGTGCCAGCAAGCGGGCAGGAGCCGCCTACGAGCAGTACTTC. This sequence encodes CASKRAGAAYEQYF.

This rearrangement joins TRBV5-5 to TRBJ2-7, with 8 bases that match TRBD2. V lost 6 bases to trimming and J lost 1 base; unmatched junction nucleotides: 12. The CDR3 extends over 16 amino acids. Germline values: CDR1 SGHKS, CDR2 YYEKEE (reference sequence). The CDR3 region has the DNA TGTGCCAGCAAGGGCGGGGGGACAACCATATCCTACGAGCAGTACTTC. It is translated as CASKGGGTTISYEQYF.

This sequence joins TRBV4-2 and TRBJ1-1, with D possibly matching TRBD1 (6 bases). CDR3 length: 16 residues. V lost 1 base to trimming and J lost 4 bases, with 16 bases between them. Germline V gene data show CDR1 as LGHNA and CDR2 as YNFKEQ. CDR3: CASSQGLRGRGTEAFF. The CDR3 DNA is TGTGCCAGCAGCCAAGGCCTCAGGGGAAGGGGCACTGAAGCTTTCTTT.

CDR3 amino acids: CSVEQVVGETQYF. In DNA form, the CDR3 reads TGCAGCGTTGAACAGGTGGTTGGAGAGACCCAGTACTTC. The chain couples TRBV29-1 to TRBJ2-5; D is undetermined. This CDR3 region has 13 residues. The germline V gene has CDR1 SQVTM and CDR2 ANQGSEA. V was shortened by 2 bases and J by 4 bases, with 11 bases between the two germline ends.

This clone was counted between two and nine times. V is TRBV27 and J is TRBJ2-1, with 13 positions matching TRBD2. This CDR3 is built from 15 residues. Germline CDR1 reads MNHEY; CDR2 reads SMNVEV (reference sequence). The V and J ends lost 4 bases and 7 bases, in that order; junction bases with no gene match: 4. CDR3 in DNA: TGTGCCAGCAGTTCGACTAGCGGGGGGACTAATGAGCAGTTCTTC. This sequence encodes CASSSTSGGTNEQFF.

Remarks on this clone: Given a much more abundant clone one base away, this may be a read error. The sample carries other DNA sequences with the same CDR3. The chain carries TRBV3-1 (or the pseudogene TRBV3-2) and TRBJ1-2; tentative D call: TRBD1 (6 bases). Per germline, CDR1 LGHDT and CDR2 YNNKEL (reference sequence). There are 16 residues in the CDR3. V lost 4 bases and J 1 base, leaving 16 bases between the germline ends. CDR3 protein: CASSPNVGRGNYGYTF. CDR3 DNA sequence: TGTGCCAGCAGCCCAAATGTAGGCAGGGGTAACTATGGCTACACCTTC.

The rearrangement uses TRBV19 and TRBJ2-1, with TRBD1 as a possible D gene (6 bases). The CDR3 extends over 13 amino acids. Looked up from germline, CDR1 is LNHDA and CDR2 is SQIVND (reference sequence). Trimming took off 5 bases at V and 9 bases at J, with 14 bases between the two ends. CDR3 in DNA: TGTGCCAGTAGTGTAACAGGGTATTCTGAGCAGTTCTTC. Translating gives CASSVTGYSEQFF.

V gene TRBV6-5 combines with J gene TRBJ2-1; 7 bases line up with TRBD1. V dropped 3 bases and J dropped 2; count of bases not matched to a gene: 4. This CDR3 spans 15 amino acids. Germline loops: CDR1 MNHEY, CDR2 SVGAGI. The CDR3 loop reads CASSYAGGPYNEQFF. Here the CDR3 DNA reads TGTGCCAGCAGTTATGCAGGGGGTCCCTACAATGAGCAGTTCTTC.

This sequence joins TRBV20-1 and TRBJ2-5; D ambiguous. This CDR3 has 11 residues. V lost 6 bases and J lost 3, with 8 bases in between. The V gene's germline CDR1 is DFQATT and CDR2 SNEGSKA (reference sequence). The CDR3: CSARRKETQYF. CDR3 sequence (DNA): TGCAGTGCCCGGCGAAAAGAGACCCAGTACTTC.

The gene calls are TRBV5-5 and TRBJ1-2, with D uncertain. Germline V CDR1 and CDR2: SGHKS, YYEKEE (reference sequence). Trimming removed 2 bases from V and 2 bases from J, with 10 bases in between. The CDR3 totals 14 residues. The CDR3 spells CASSLEVTNYGYTF. The CDR3 nucleotides are TGTGCCAGCAGCTTAGAGGTTACGAACTATGGCTACACCTTC.

J is TRBJ2-7 and V is TRBV5-8; no clear D. The length of the CDR3 is 18 residues. Germline CDR1 is SGHTS and CDR2 is YDEGEE. V gave up 0 bases and J gave up 4 bases, with 23 bases separating them. DNA for the CDR3: TGTGCCAGCAGCTTGGGGGAAGACTTATCCGTCTGGGGTTACGAGCAGTACTTC. Translated, it gives CASSLGEDLSVWGYEQYF. Filled out from reference TRBV5-8 and TRBJ2-7, the complete variable domain reads EAGVTQSPTHLIKTRGQQATLRCSPISGHTSVYWYQQALGLGLQFLLWYDEGEERNRGNFPPRFSGRQFPNYSSELNVNALELEDSALYLCASSLGEDLSVWGYEQYFGPGTRLTVT.

This chain connects TRBV7-3 to TRBJ2-5; D unresolved. This CDR3 region has 15 residues. In germline, CDR1 is SGHTA, CDR2 FQGTGA. Trimming took 2 bases from V and 2 from J, leaving 12 bases between them. CDR3 in amino acids: CASSLYGGAQETQYF. The CDR3 nucleotides read TGTGCCAGCAGCTTATACGGCGGAGCACAAGAGACCCAGTACTTC. The full variable domain, with the rest looked up from reference TRBV7-3 and TRBJ2-5, is GAGVSQTPSNKVTEKGKYVELRCDPISGHTALYWYRQSLGQGPEFLIYFQGTGAADDSGLPNDRFFAVRPEGSVSTLKIQRTERGDSAVYLCASSLYGGAQETQYFGPGTRLLVL.

This clone has a handful of counts. V gene TRBV11-3 combines with J gene TRBJ2-1, with 12 bases matching TRBD1. Unmatched junction bases numbered 7, after V lost 5 bases and J lost 8 bases. The CDR3 is made up of 15 amino acids. The germline gives CDR1 SGHNT, CDR2 YENEEA. The CDR3 loop is CASSQLGQGAHEQFF. As DNA, the CDR3 is TGTGCCAGCAGCCAATTGGGACAGGGGGCGCATGAGCAGTTCTTC.

The V and J genes are TRBV7-8 and TRBJ1-3, with 7 bases lining up with TRBD1. The junction had 4 bases not matched to a gene; V was cut back by 5 bases and J by 0 bases. Germline V gene lookup returns CDR1 SGHVS and CDR2 FQNEAQ. The CDR3 contains 15 residues. The CDR3 loop reads CASSRDRASGNTIYF. CDR3 in DNA: TGTGCCAGCAGCCGAGACAGGGCCTCTGGAAACACCATATATTTT.

The V and J genes are TRBV21-1 and TRBJ2-7; TRBD2, the table's D call, lacks a check against the DNA. TRBV21-1 is a pseudogene locus. The CDR3 totals 16 residues. The CDR3 sequence: CASSKGGSGRDYEQYF. In DNA, the CDR3 is TGTGCCAGCAGCAAAGGTGGTAGCGGGAGAGATTACGAGCAGTACTTC.

The chain couples TRBV19 to TRBJ1-1; 8 bases are a match to TRBD1. The CDR3 is made up of 14 amino acids. V shed 6 bases, J shed 1 base, and the junction held 4 bases outside the gene matches. Germline V CDR1 and CDR2: LNHDA, SQIVND (reference sequence). The CDR3 spells CASRRTGRNTEAFF. The DNA for the CDR3 is TGTGCCAGTAGGAGGACAGGGCGGAACACTGAAGCTTTCTTT. The full variable domain, completed using reference TRBV19 and TRBJ1-1, is DGGITQSPKYLFRKEGQNVTLSCEQNLNHDAMYWYRQDPGQGLRLIYYSQIVNDFQKGDIAEGYSVSREKKESFPLTVTSAQKNPTAFYLCASRRTGRNTEAFFGQGTRLTVV.

The J gene is TRBJ1-6, the V gene TRBV7-3; D possibly corresponds to TRBD1 (5 bases). Trimming pared 5 bases from V and 10 bases from J, leaving 18 bases between. The germline V gene encodes CDR1 SGHTA and CDR2 FQGTGA. CDR3 length: 15 amino acids. Here the CDR3 reads CASSLRDGLGSPLHF. In DNA form, the CDR3 reads TGTGCCAGCAGCCTCCGGGACGGTTTGGGGTCACCCCTCCACTTT. The full variable domain, rest sourced from reference TRBV7-3 and TRBJ1-6, is GAGVSQTPSNKVTEKGKYVELRCDPISGHTALYWYRQSLGQGPEFLIYFQGTGAADDSGLPNDRFFAVRPEGSVSTLKIQRTERGDSAVYLCASSLRDGLGSPLHFGNGTRLTVT.

The chain recombines TRBV12-2 with TRBJ1-3. TRBV12-2 is marked as a pseudogene. This CDR3 comprises 13 residues. The CDR3 bases are TGTGCAAGTCGCTTAGCGCACGGAAACACCATATATTTT. It encodes CASRLAHGNTIYF.

J is TRBJ1-6 and V is TRBV4-2; D is unresolved. Per the germline V gene, CDR1 is LGHNA and CDR2 is YNFKEQ. The V and J ends lost 2 bases and 10 bases respectively, with 9 bases between them. The CDR3 sequence is 13 residues long. The CDR3 sequence: CASSQSGESPLHF. The CDR3 DNA follows: TGTGCCAGCAGCCAAAGTGGGGAATCACCCCTCCACTTT.

The V call is TRBV7-2, the J call TRBJ1-5; the D gene is possibly TRBD1 (6 bases). There are 15 residues in the CDR3. Trimming pared 4 bases from V and 0 bases from J, leaving 10 bases between. Germline loops: CDR1 SGHTA, CDR2 FQGNSA. The CDR3 here is CASSSGQFSNQPQHF. CDR3 nucleotides: TGTGCCAGCAGCTCGGGACAATTTAGCAATCAGCCCCAGCATTTT.

The CDR3 loop reads CASSKDRTATNEKLFF. The CDR3 bases are TGTGCCAGCAGTAAGGACCGGACAGCAACTAATGAAAAACTGTTTTTT. The rearrangement uses TRBV27 and TRBJ1-4; the D gene is possibly TRBD1 (6 bases). The V end was cut by 5 bases, the J end by 0 bases, with 13 bases between. The CDR3 has 16 residues. The V gene's germline CDR1 is MNHEY and CDR2 SMNVEV (reference sequence).